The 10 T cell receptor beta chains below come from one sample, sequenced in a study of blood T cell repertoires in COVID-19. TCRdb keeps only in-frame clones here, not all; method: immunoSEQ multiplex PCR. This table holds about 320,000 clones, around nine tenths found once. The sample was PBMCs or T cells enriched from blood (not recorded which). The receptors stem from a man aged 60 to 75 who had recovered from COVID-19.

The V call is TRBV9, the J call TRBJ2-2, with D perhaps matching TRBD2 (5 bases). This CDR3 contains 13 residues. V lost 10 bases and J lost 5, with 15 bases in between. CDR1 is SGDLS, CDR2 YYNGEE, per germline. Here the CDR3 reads CAQLRPGTGELFF. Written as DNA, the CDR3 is TGTGCCCAGCTGCGGCCGGGGACCGGGGAGCTGTTTTTT.

The CDR3 DNA is TGTGCCAGCAGCTGGACAGGGCATGGCTACACCTTC. This gives the protein CASSWTGHGYTF. This chain joins TRBV5-4 and TRBJ1-2; TRBD1 matches at 8 bases. There are 12 residues in the CDR3. Trimming at V came to 3 bases and at J to 6 bases, leaving 1 base not matched to a gene. The V gene's germline CDR1 is SGHNT and CDR2 YYREEE (reference sequence).

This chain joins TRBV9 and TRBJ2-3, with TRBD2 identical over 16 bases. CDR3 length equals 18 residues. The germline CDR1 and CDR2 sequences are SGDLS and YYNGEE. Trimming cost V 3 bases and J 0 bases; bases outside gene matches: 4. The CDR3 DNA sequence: TGTGCCAGCAGCGAGGGACTAGCGGGGGGGCTCAGCACAGATACGCAGTATTTT. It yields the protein CASSEGLAGGLSTDTQYF.

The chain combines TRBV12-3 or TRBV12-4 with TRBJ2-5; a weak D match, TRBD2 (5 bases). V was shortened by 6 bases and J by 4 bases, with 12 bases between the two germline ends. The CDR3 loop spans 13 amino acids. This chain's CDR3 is CASRGGAGETQYF. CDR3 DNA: TGTGCCAGCAGAGGAGGAGCTGGAGAGACCCAGTACTTC.

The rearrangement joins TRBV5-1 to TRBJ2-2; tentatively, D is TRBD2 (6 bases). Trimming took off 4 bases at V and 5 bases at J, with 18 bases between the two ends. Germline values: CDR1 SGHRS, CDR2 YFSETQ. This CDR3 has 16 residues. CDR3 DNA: TGCGCCAGCAGCCCCCTGGGGTCGGGGGAGACCGGGGAGCTGTTTTTT. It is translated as CASSPLGSGETGELFF.

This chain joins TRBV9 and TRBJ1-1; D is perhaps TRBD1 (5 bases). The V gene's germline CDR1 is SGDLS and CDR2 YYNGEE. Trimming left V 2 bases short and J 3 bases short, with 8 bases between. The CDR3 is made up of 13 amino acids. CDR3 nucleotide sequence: TGTGCCAGCAGCGTTGACAGATACACTGAAGCTTTCTTT. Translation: CASSVDRYTEAFF.

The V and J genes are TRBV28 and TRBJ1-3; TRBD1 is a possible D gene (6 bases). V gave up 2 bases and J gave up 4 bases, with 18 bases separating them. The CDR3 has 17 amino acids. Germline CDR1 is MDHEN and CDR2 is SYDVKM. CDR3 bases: TGTGCCAGCAGTTTAGGTAGCGGGGGCGCGGTAGGAAACACCATATATTTT. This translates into CASSLGSGGAVGNTIYF.

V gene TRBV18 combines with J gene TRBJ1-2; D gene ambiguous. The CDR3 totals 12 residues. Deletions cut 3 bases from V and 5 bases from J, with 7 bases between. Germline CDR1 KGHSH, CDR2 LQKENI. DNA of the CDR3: TGTGCCAGCTCACCGAGCGGGTATGGCTACACCTTC. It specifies CASSPSGYGYTF. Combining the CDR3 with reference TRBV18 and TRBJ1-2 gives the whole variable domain NAGVMQNPRHLVRRRGQEARLRCSPMKGHSHVYWYRQLPEEGLKFMVYLQKENIIDESGMPKERFSAEFPKEGPSILRIQQVVRGDSAAYFCASSPSGYGYTFGSGTRLTVV.

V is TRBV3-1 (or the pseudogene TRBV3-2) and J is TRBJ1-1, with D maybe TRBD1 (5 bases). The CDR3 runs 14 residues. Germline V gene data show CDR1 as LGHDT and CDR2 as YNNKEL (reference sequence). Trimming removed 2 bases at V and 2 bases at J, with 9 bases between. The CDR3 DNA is TGTGCCAGCAGCCAAATTCAGGGAAACACTGAAGCTTTCTTT. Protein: CASSQIQGNTEAFF.

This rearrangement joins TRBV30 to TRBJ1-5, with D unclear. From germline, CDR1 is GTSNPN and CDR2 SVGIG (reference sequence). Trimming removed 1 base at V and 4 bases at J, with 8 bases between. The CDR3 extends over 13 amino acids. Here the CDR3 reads CAWSASGNQPQHF. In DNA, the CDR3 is TGTGCCTGGAGTGCCTCCGGGAATCAGCCCCAGCATTTT.